Listed below are T cell receptor beta chains from one sample, sequenced in a study. TCRdb reprocessed the 5' RACE reads via MiXCR and lists one record per CDR3 protein. The sample records around 9,000 distinct CDR3 sequences, about a third being singletons. The material sequenced was Tregs sorted from blood. Source of these receptors: a female donor with breast cancer. Each CDR3 is given with its conserved first and last residue. The order of the fields is clone size, V gene, J gene, D gene, CDR3 protein, CDR3 DNA. D genes are given only for firm matches. A row's size may be missing; if present it is once, few, many or a size class.

clone size: few; V gene: TRBV6-1; J gene: TRBJ1-1; D gene: NA; CDR3 protein: CASPPRGNAEAFF; CDR3 DNA: TGTGCCAGCCCCCCGAGAGGGAACGCCGAAGCTTTCTTT
clone size: medium-sized; V gene: TRBV28; J gene: TRBJ2-3; D gene: TRBD1; CDR3 protein: CASSLTGGSDTQYF; CDR3 DNA: TGTGCCAGCAGTTTGACAGGGGGTTCAGATACGCAGTATTTT
clone size: medium-sized; V gene: TRBV12-3/TRBV12-4; J gene: TRBJ2-6; D gene: NA; CDR3 protein: CASSRATNVLTF; CDR3 DNA: TGTGCCAGCAGCCGAGCGACCAACGTCCTGACTTTC
clone size: medium-sized; V gene: TRBV7-2; J gene: TRBJ2-6; D gene: NA; CDR3 protein: CASSFSGARVGANVLTF; CDR3 DNA: TGTGCCAGCAGCTTCTCCGGGGCCCGTGTGGGGGCCAACGTCCTGACTTTC
clone size: NA; V gene: TRBV27; J gene: TRBJ1-4; D gene: NA; CDR3 protein: CASSSGPGATNEKPFF; CDR3 DNA: TGTGCCAGCAGTTCAGGACCTGGGGCAACTAATGAAAAACCGTTTTTT
clone size: NA; V gene: TRBV9; J gene: TRBJ2-1; D gene: NA; CDR3 protein: CASSGGTLGDNEQFF; CDR3 DNA: TGTGCCAGCAGCGGAGGGACCCTTGGGGACAATGAGCAGTTCTTC
clone size: NA; V gene: TRBV4-2; J gene: TRBJ2-5; D gene: NA; CDR3 protein: CASSQAREQETQYF; CDR3 DNA: TGTGCCAGCAGCCAAGCCAGGGAACAAGAGACCCAGTACTTC
clone size: NA; V gene: TRBV7-2; J gene: TRBJ2-5; D gene: NA; CDR3 protein: CASSLIAGDVKTQYF; CDR3 DNA: TGTGCCAGCAGCTTAATTGCAGGGGATGTGAAGACCCAGTACTTC
clone size: NA; V gene: TRBV30; J gene: TRBJ2-2; D gene: TRBD2; CDR3 protein: CAWRTSGKNTGELFF; CDR3 DNA: TGTGCCTGGAGGACTAGCGGGAAGAACACCGGGGAGCTGTTTTTT
clone size: medium-sized; V gene: TRBV2; J gene: TRBJ2-1; D gene: TRBD2; CDR3 protein: CASSLAGGYNEQFF; CDR3 DNA: TGTGCCAGCAGCCTAGCGGGAGGTTACAATGAGCAGTTCTTC
clone size: medium-sized; V gene: TRBV7-9; J gene: TRBJ2-7; D gene: NA; CDR3 protein: CASSSSPTYEQYF; CDR3 DNA: TGTGCCAGCAGCTCCTCCCCAACCTACGAGCAGTACTTC
clone size: medium-sized; V gene: TRBV5-4; J gene: TRBJ2-3; D gene: TRBD2; CDR3 protein: CASSFSSAGDTDTQYF; CDR3 DNA: TGTGCCAGCAGCTTTTCCTCTGCGGGAGATACAGATACGCAGTATTTT
clone size: NA; V gene: TRBV7-2; J gene: TRBJ2-5; D gene: NA; CDR3 protein: CASSLSRQATRGETQYF; CDR3 DNA: TGTGCCAGCAGCTTATCCCGACAGGCGACGCGTGGTGAGACCCAGTACTTC
clone size: NA; V gene: TRBV27; J gene: TRBJ2-1; D gene: TRBD2; CDR3 protein: CASSFKGLAGAFEQFF; CDR3 DNA: TGTGCCAGCAGTTTCAAGGGACTAGCGGGAGCTTTTGAGCAGTTCTTC
clone size: NA; V gene: TRBV20-1; J gene: TRBJ2-3; D gene: NA; CDR3 protein: CSASRLYTQYF; CDR3 DNA: TGCAGTGCTAGTAGGTTATATACGCAGTATTTT
clone size: medium-sized; V gene: TRBV11-2; J gene: TRBJ2-1; D gene: NA; CDR3 protein: CASAETGLNEQFF; CDR3 DNA: TGTGCCAGCGCAGAGACGGGTTTAAATGAGCAGTTCTTC
clone size: once; V gene: TRBV11-2; J gene: TRBJ2-1; D gene: NA; CDR3 protein: CASYRDTDNEQFF; CDR3 DNA: TGTGCCAGCTACCGGGACACTGACAATGAGCAGTTCTTC
clone size: NA; V gene: TRBV10-3; J gene: TRBJ2-2; D gene: NA; CDR3 protein: CDISDRRNTGELFF; CDR3 DNA: TGTGACATCAGTGACCGTCGGAACACCGGGGAGCTGTTTTTT
clone size: few; V gene: TRBV1; J gene: TRBJ2-1; D gene: NA; CDR3 protein: CASSPKHAGGPNEQFF; CDR3 DNA: TGCGCCAGCAGCCCAAAGCACGCGGGAGGTCCGAATGAGCAGTTCTTC
clone size: NA; V gene: TRBV4-1; J gene: TRBJ1-2; D gene: NA; CDR3 protein: CASSQVGSLGGANYGYTF; CDR3 DNA: TGCGCCAGCAGCCAAGTTGGATCATTGGGAGGAGCTAACTATGGCTACACCTTC
clone size: NA; V gene: TRBV20-1; J gene: TRBJ2-1; D gene: NA; CDR3 protein: CSATPTQTGALDEQFF; CDR3 DNA: TGCAGTGCTACACCGACCCAAACGGGAGCCTTGGATGAGCAGTTCTTC
clone size: NA; V gene: TRBV7-2; J gene: TRBJ2-4; D gene: NA; CDR3 protein: CASSFVAKNIQYF; CDR3 DNA: TGTGCCAGCAGCTTCGTAGCCAAAAACATTCAGTACTTC